A selection of T cell receptor beta chains follows, all from one sample in a study of shared T cell receptors in the human thymus. The repertoire was sequenced with immunoSEQ multiplex PCR; TCRdb's copy has only in-frame clones and lacks some. Among more than 300,000 clones listed, about 95% were seen once. Sequenced sample: thymocytes. Receptors were obtained from a human donor. The CDR3 runs from the conserved cysteine through the conserved F or W. D genes are given only for firm matches. Clone sizes are given selectively: once, few, many, or a class where the clone is expanded.

size	V	J	D	DNA	CDR3
-	TRBV18	TRBJ2-5	-	TGTGCCAGCTCACCAAGAGGGGCGGGGGAGACCCAGTACTTC	CASSPRGAGETQYF
few	TRBV28	TRBJ1-2	TRBD1	TGTGCCAGCAGCTTGGGCGGGGACAGGGGTGATTGTGGCTACACCTTC	CASSLGGDRGDCGYTF
few	TRBV7-7	TRBJ2-3	TRBD1	TGTGCTAGCAGCCTCTGGGACAGAGACACAGATACGCAGTATTTT	CASSLWDRDTDTQYF
-	TRBV4-1	TRBJ1-2	TRBD1	TGCGCCAGCAGCCAAGACACCGAGGGGGCAAACTATGGCTACACCTTC	CASSQDTEGANYGYTF
-	TRBV19	TRBJ2-1	-	TGTGCCACCAGGGAGGACAGCGAGCAGTTCTTC	CATREDSEQFF
-	TRBV11-2	TRBJ1-1	-	TGTGCCAGCAGCAGTGGGGGGCATCAGGGAGCTTTCTTT	CASSSGGHQGAFF
-	TRBV19	TRBJ2-7	TRBD1	TGTGCCAGTAGTATAACAGGGGGCCCCTCCTACGAGCAGTACTTC	CASSITGGPSYEQYF
-	TRBV5-4	TRBJ2-7	-	TGTGCCAGCAGCTCCCGGCTCCGGGACACCAAAACCCTTTCTCACGAGCAGTACTTC	CASSSRLRDTKTLSHEQYF
-	TRBV7-3	TRBJ1-1	TRBD1	TGTGCCAGCAGCCCGGGACAGGGTTTCACTGAAGCTTTCTTT	CASSPGQGFTEAFF
-	TRBV4-3	TRBJ1-4	-	TGCGCCAGCAGCCATTGGACACAGGGCTATGAAAAACTGTTTTTT	CASSHWTQGYEKLFF
-	TRBV25-1	TRBJ2-7	-	TGTGCCAGCAGTGAAAGAAGGTCCTACGAGCAGTACTTC	CASSERRSYEQYF
-	TRBV10-3	TRBJ2-3	TRBD2	TGTGCCATCAGGGGTGTCGGCGCGGGAGGAGGCACAGATACGCAGTATTTT	CAIRGVGAGGGTDTQYF
-	TRBV4-2	TRBJ2-3	-	TGTGCCAGCAGCCAAGAGCGGGACAGCCGAGTAGGTACGCAGTATTTT	CASSQERDSRVGTQYF
-	TRBV7-9	TRBJ2-2	TRBD2	TGTGCCAGCAGCTTGGGACTAGCGGGAGGGCCGAGCACCGGGGAGCTGTTTTTT	CASSLGLAGGPSTGELFF
-	TRBV19	TRBJ2-1	-	TGTGCCAGTAGTATAAGGGCTAACAACTACACCCCCTACAATGAGCAGTTCTTC	CASSIRANNYTPYNEQFF
-	TRBV7-9	TRBJ2-1	-	TGTGCCAGCAGGGCCGACCCCGCCGGAGGGCCTAACAATGAGCAGTTCTTC	CASRADPAGGPNNEQFF
-	TRBV28	TRBJ2-7	TRBD1	TGTGCCAGCAGTTTTCCCTACTCACGGGGACAGGGGCCATCCACCTACGAGCAGTACTTC	CASSFPYSRGQGPSTYEQYF
-	TRBV30	TRBJ1-4	TRBD1	TGTGCCTGGAGCCCGGGACAGGGGGCTGCTAATGAAAAACTGTTTTTT	CAWSPGQGAANEKLFF
-	TRBV28	TRBJ1-3	-	TGTGCCAGCAGTCTACACCTAAAAAATACGGGACGGCGCTCTGGAAACACCATATATTTT	CASSLHLKNTGRRSGNTIYF
-	TRBV4-1	TRBJ2-1	-	TGCGCCAGCAGCCAAGCGGAGGGCTCCTACAATGAGCAGTTCTTC	CASSQAEGSYNEQFF
-	TRBV19	TRBJ1-3	-	TGTGCCAGTATAACCCGGAGAAGCTCTGGAAACACCATATATTTT	CASITRRSSGNTIYF
-	TRBV4-3	TRBJ2-1	TRBD2	TGCGCCAGCAGCCAAGATTGGGTGGGGAGCGGGAGGGCGTCATACAATGAGCAGTTCTTC	CASSQDWVGSGRASYNEQFF
-	TRBV27	TRBJ2-7	-	TGTGCCAGCAGCAACAGGGTAGCCTACGAGCAGTACTTC	CASSNRVAYEQYF
-	TRBV4-1	TRBJ2-1	TRBD2	TGCGCCAGCAGCCCGGCGGGCGGGAGGGTATATGAGCAGTTCTTC	CASSPAGGRVYEQFF
-	TRBV28	TRBJ1-2	-	TGTGCCAGCAGTTTACCAGGGGCCCCGCCTGGTGGCTACACCTTC	CASSLPGAPPGGYTF
-	TRBV28	TRBJ1-5	-	TGTGCCAGCAGTTTACATCGGGCCCCCGATAGCAATCAGCCCCAGCATTTT	CASSLHRAPDSNQPQHF
-	TRBV19	TRBJ2-7	-	TGTGCCAGTAGTGGGGACTTCCCATACGAGCAGTACTTC	CASSGDFPYEQYF
-	TRBV10-3	TRBJ1-1	-	TGTGCCATCAGTGAAGAGGGCACTTATCTCACTGAAGCTTTCTTT	CAISEEGTYLTEAFF
once	TRBV5-5	TRBJ2-3	-	TGTGCCAGCAGTCGTCACTTTGACAGTGTCCACACAGATACGCAGTATTTT	CASSRHFDSVHTDTQYF
-	TRBV19	TRBJ1-1	-	TGTGCCAGTAGTCCCTGGCGGGACGGGTCAGGGACTGAAGCTTTCTTT	CASSPWRDGSGTEAFF
-	TRBV5-6	TRBJ2-7	-	TGTGCCAGCAGCCGAAGGTCAGGTGGGAGGTGCTACGAGCAGTACTTC	CASSRRSGGRCYEQYF
-	TRBV4-3	TRBJ2-7	-	TGCGCCAGCAGCCCCGGTCCTCTTAACTCGTCCTACGAGCAGTACTTC	CASSPGPLNSSYEQYF
-	TRBV7-8	TRBJ2-5	-	TGTGCCAGCAGCCCCCGGGGAGGGGGCATTCAAGAGACCCAGTACTTC	CASSPRGGGIQETQYF
-	TRBV29-1	TRBJ1-2	-	TGCAGCGTTGAAGATCCTTTAAGGGACATCAGCGGACACTATGGCTACACCTTC	CSVEDPLRDISGHYGYTF
-	TRBV7-9	TRBJ2-1	TRBD2	TGTGCCAGCAGCTTAGCCGGGAGGGCCTTCTATGAGCAGTTCTTC	CASSLAGRAFYEQFF
once	TRBV9	TRBJ1-2	TRBD1	TGTGCCAGCAGCCCGCTCGACAGGGGGGATGGCTACACCTTC	CASSPLDRGDGYTF
-	TRBV27	TRBJ1-2	-	TGTGCCAGCAGTTCAAGCTACCGGGACACCCGACGGAACTATGGCTACACCTTC	CASSSSYRDTRRNYGYTF
-	TRBV27	TRBJ2-4	TRBD2	TGTGCCAGCAGTTTATCCACTAGCGGGGGGGGGAACATTCAGTACTTC	CASSLSTSGGGNIQYF
-	TRBV4-1	TRBJ2-3	TRBD2	TGCGCCAGCAGCCACCCGGGGGGGAATAGCGGGAGAGGAACAGATACGCAGTATTTT	CASSHPGGNSGRGTDTQYF
-	TRBV4-1	TRBJ2-6	TRBD1	TGCGCCAGCAGCCAAGATTGGACCGGGACAGGGTGGGCTGGGGCCAACGTCCTGACTTTC	CASSQDWTGTGWAGANVLTF
-	TRBV7-2	TRBJ2-7	-	TGTGCCAGCAGTTGCGCACTGAGCTCCTACGAGCAGTACTTC	CASSCALSSYEQYF
-	TRBV9	TRBJ2-1	TRBD2	TGTGCCAGCAGCCCGGGGACTAGCTCCTACAATGAGCAGTTCTTC	CASSPGTSSYNEQFF
-	TRBV10-3	TRBJ1-2	-	TGTGCCATCAGTGAGGAATCGACACGCAGCTTATATGGCTACACCTTC	CAISEESTRSLYGYTF
-	TRBV10-2	TRBJ2-3	-	TGCGCCAGCACTAGCACAGATACGCAGTATTTT	CASTSTDTQYF
-	TRBV30	TRBJ1-6	-	TGTGCCTGGAGTAATTCCGGGGCAGGTTCACCCCTCCACTTT	CAWSNSGAGSPLHF
-	TRBV5-1	TRBJ1-2	TRBD1	TGCGCCAGCACGGGACAGGATTACTATGGCTACACCTTC	CASTGQDYYGYTF
-	TRBV11-2	TRBJ1-4	-	TGTGCCAGCGGGGGGGCTAATGAAAAACTGTTTTTT	CASGGANEKLFF
-	TRBV6-1	TRBJ2-7	TRBD1	TGTGCCAGCAGTGACAAACCCGACAGGGGCCTCGGGGGTGAGCAGTACTTC	CASSDKPDRGLGGEQYF
-	TRBV4-1	TRBJ1-3	-	TGCGCCAGCAGCCCCTCGGCGGGGTTCTCTGGAAACACCATATATTTT	CASSPSAGFSGNTIYF
once	TRBV7-3	TRBJ2-2	-	TGTGCCAGCAGCTTAACCCCAGAGTCGAGGAAGTCCGGGGAGCTGTTTTTT	CASSLTPESRKSGELFF
-	TRBV25-1	TRBJ2-5	-	TGTGCCAGCAGTGAATACGTCCGCAGGGCCCAAGAGACCCAGTACTTC	CASSEYVRRAQETQYF
-	TRBV7-2	TRBJ2-6	-	TGTGCCAGCAGCCCGTCAGAGTCTGGGGCCAACGTCCTGACTTTC	CASSPSESGANVLTF
-	TRBV5-6	TRBJ2-7	TRBD2	TGTGCCAGCAGCTCAACCTCCGGGACTAGCGATCCCTACGAGCAGTACTTC	CASSSTSGTSDPYEQYF
-	TRBV29-1	TRBJ1-2	-	TGCAGCGTTGATACCAAGGAGTACTATGGCTACACCTTC	CSVDTKEYYGYTF
-	TRBV7-2	TRBJ2-7	TRBD2	TGTGCCAGCAGCTTTGTTACTAGCGTGATCTACGAGCAGTACTTC	CASSFVTSVIYEQYF
-	TRBV5-1	TRBJ2-1	-	TGCGCCAGCAGCGGAGGGTTAGGGAGCGATCCCTACAATGAGCAGTTCTTC	CASSGGLGSDPYNEQFF
-	TRBV4-1	TRBJ1-4	-	TGCGCCAGCAGCCAAGACCTAGGGAGGGCAACTAATGAAAAACTGTTTTTT	CASSQDLGRATNEKLFF
-	TRBV25-1	TRBJ1-5	-	TGTGCCAGCAGTGAGGGGGATCAGCCCCAGCATTTT	CASSEGDQPQHF
-	TRBV5-1	TRBJ1-5	TRBD1	TGCGCCAGCTCGCAGGGGGAAAGCAATCAGCCCCAGCATTTT	CASSQGESNQPQHF